Listed here are 26 T cell receptor beta chains from one sample, sequenced in a study of lymphopenia after photon versus proton radiotherapy. The assay was immunoSEQ multiplex PCR, and TCRdb's table has in-frame clones only and misses some. The table includes about 53,000 clones, over 70% detected once. Specimen: peripheral blood, collected from a patient treated with photon-based radiotherapy. These receptors were obtained from a man aged 45 to 65 with gastric cancer.

This chain links TRBV6-6 with TRBJ1-1; no clear D. The germline V gene has CDR1 MNHNY and CDR2 SVGAGI (reference sequence). Trimming pared 7 bases from V and 1 base from J, leaving 10 bases between. The CDR3 spans 13 residues. The CDR3 reads CASTFDGNTEAFF. The CDR3, as DNA: TGTGCCAGCACCTTCGACGGGAACACTGAAGCTTTCTTT.

J is TRBJ1-1 and V is TRBV7-3; a weak D match, TRBD1 (5 bases). V was clipped by 5 bases and J by 3 bases, with 10 bases between them. The CDR3 has 13 amino acids. CDR1 SGHTA and CDR2 FQGTGA come from the germline V gene. The CDR3 spells CASSVQVYTEAFF. The CDR3 nucleotides are TGTGCCAGCAGCGTACAGGTTTACACTGAAGCTTTCTTT.

This CDR3 reads CASTRLNSNQPQHF. The CDR3, as DNA: TGTGCCAGCACCAGGTTGAATAGCAATCAGCCCCAGCATTTT. The chain uses TRBV2 and TRBJ1-5, with D hard to call. This CDR3 contains 14 residues. V lost 7 bases to trimming and J lost 0 bases, with 10 bases between them. Germline V lookup: CDR1 SNHLY, CDR2 FYNNEI.

The chain uses TRBV5-1 and TRBJ1-4; possible D gene TRBD1, 6 bases. The CDR3 spans 14 residues. Germline-derived CDR1 and CDR2 are SGHRS and YFSETQ. Between the trimmed V and J ends, which lost 4 bases and 3 bases, there was a span of 10 bases. CDR3 in DNA: TGCGCCAGCAGCCCGGACAGCGCTAATGAAAAACTGTTTTTT. Amino acids: CASSPDSANEKLFF.

The chain combines TRBV25-1 with TRBJ1-4; D perhaps matches TRBD1 (6 bases). Trimming stripped 4 bases from V and 8 bases from J, with 14 bases between. The CDR3 is made up of 14 amino acids. The germline CDR1 and CDR2 sequences are MGHDK and SYGVNS. The CDR3 loop reads CASSGPGAGEKLFF. Written as DNA, the CDR3 is TGTGCCAGCAGTGGCCCAGGGGCAGGAGAAAAACTGTTTTTT.

The sample holds a few counts of this clone. The chain links TRBV18 to TRBJ1-2; D uncertain. The CDR3 totals 13 residues. V dropped 4 bases and J dropped 4 bases, with 10 bases sitting between them. Germline V gene lookup returns CDR1 KGHSH and CDR2 LQKENI. CDR3 protein: CASSHSNFYGYTF. The CDR3, as DNA: TGTGCCAGCTCACATTCGAATTTCTATGGCTACACCTTC.

This sequence joins TRBV9 and TRBJ2-1, with TRBD2 identical over 7 bases. The CDR3 loop spans 15 amino acids. Germline trimming cut 0 bases from V and 3 bases from J; bases unmatched to any gene: 3. The germline V gene encodes CDR1 SGDLS and CDR2 YYNGEE. The CDR3 is CASSVDSGNYNEQFF. CDR3 in DNA: TGTGCCAGCAGCGTAGACAGCGGGAACTACAATGAGCAGTTCTTC.

CDR3 sequence: CASSFPGQGDYGYTF. The CDR3 DNA is TGTGCCAGCAGCTTCCCGGGACAGGGGGACTATGGCTACACCTTC. The chain recombines TRBV5-4 with TRBJ1-2; TRBD1 aligns across 11 bases. The ends lost 2 bases at V and 3 bases at J; junction bases unmatched: 3. Germline values: CDR1 SGHNT, CDR2 YYREEE (reference sequence). This CDR3 is 15 amino acids long.

The chain is built from TRBV27 and TRBJ2-1, with 7 nucleotides matching TRBD2. Germline-derived CDR1 and CDR2 are MNHEY and SMNVEV (reference sequence). This CDR3 spans 17 amino acids. V was clipped by 1 base and J by 9 bases; unmatched bases: 15. The CDR3 nucleotides are TGTGCCAGCAGTTTATTGGGGGGGAGCGGACCCTGGAGTGAGCAGTTCTTC. This gives the protein CASSLLGGSGPWSEQFF.

This clone was recorded once. This chain links TRBV19 with TRBJ2-6; 9 nucleotides match TRBD2. The CDR3 runs 15 residues. The germline V gene has CDR1 LNHDA and CDR2 SQIVND (reference sequence). Trimming cost V 10 bases and J 0 bases; bases outside gene matches: 4. In DNA, the CDR3 is TGTGCCACGGGTAGCGGGGGCTCTGGGGCCAACGTCCTGACTTTC. Its translation is CATGSGGSGANVLTF.

The chain employs TRBV4-2 and TRBJ2-7; TRBD1 matches 7 bases. The V and J ends lost 4 bases and 0 bases, in that order; junction bases with no gene match: 9. CDR1 and CDR2 (germline): LGHNA, YNFKEQ. This CDR3 comprises 16 residues. The CDR3 sequence is CASSLASGQSSYEQYF. For the CDR3, the DNA is TGTGCCAGCAGCCTGGCATCGGGACAGAGCTCCTACGAGCAGTACTTC.

The rearrangement joins TRBV28 to TRBJ2-3; D is unclear. Trimming pared 3 bases from V and 10 bases from J, leaving 20 bases between. From germline, CDR1 is MDHEN and CDR2 SYDVKM. The CDR3 contains 15 residues. CDR3 region: CASSFRPLLPTPQYF. The CDR3 bases are TGTGCCAGCAGTTTTCGACCGCTTCTCCCGACCCCGCAGTATTTT.

This clone was detected only a few times. V gene TRBV19 combines with J gene TRBJ1-5; D is ambiguous. The germline V gene encodes CDR1 LNHDA and CDR2 SQIVND (reference sequence). V was shortened by 6 bases and J by 6 bases, with 9 bases between the two germline ends. CDR3 length equals 12 residues. The CDR3 nucleotides are TGTGCCAGTAGGCAGGCACCTCAGCCCCAGCATTTT. Its translation: CASRQAPQPQHF. The entire variable domain, with the rest obtained from reference TRBV19 and TRBJ1-5, is as follows: DGGITQSPKYLFRKEGQNVTLSCEQNLNHDAMYWYRQDPGQGLRLIYYSQIVNDFQKGDIAEGYSVSREKKESFPLTVTSAQKNPTAFYLCASRQAPQPQHFGDGTRLSIL.

The chain combines TRBV19 with TRBJ2-1; D is perhaps TRBD2 (6 bases). The germline V gene encodes CDR1 LNHDA and CDR2 SQIVND (reference sequence). The CDR3 has 18 residues. V dropped 5 bases and J dropped 4 bases, with 24 bases sitting between them. The DNA for the CDR3 is TGTGCCAGTAGTCCCAGACGGAGCGGGCCGGGACCTTACAATGAGCAGTTCTTC. Its protein product is CASSPRRSGPGPYNEQFF.

This clone was observed a few times. This chain links TRBV18 with TRBJ2-3; no firm D call. Trimming cost V 4 bases and J 6 bases, with 8 bases left between them. This CDR3 is built from 12 residues. Germline CDR1 is KGHSH and CDR2 is LQKENI. The DNA for the CDR3 is TGTGCCAGCTCACTGAACCGGGATACGCAGTATTTT. Protein sequence: CASSLNRDTQYF.

V gene TRBV6-5 combines with J gene TRBJ2-1; possible D gene TRBD1, 7 bases. This CDR3 comprises 15 residues. The ends were cut back, 2 bases at V and 3 bases at J, with 11 bases in the middle. CDR1 is MNHEY and CDR2 is SVGAGI in the germline V gene. The CDR3 DNA follows: TGTGCCAGCAGTTACGGGCAGGGGGGCTACAATGAGCAGTTCTTC. Its translation is CASSYGQGGYNEQFF.

J is TRBJ2-3 and V is TRBV19; D call uncertain. The germline V gene has CDR1 LNHDA and CDR2 SQIVND (reference sequence). The CDR3 has 13 amino acids. Trimming left V 4 bases short and J 0 bases short, with 5 bases between. The CDR3, as DNA: TGTGCCAGTAGTAGGTCTAGCACAGATACGCAGTATTTT. Its translation is CASSRSSTDTQYF.

This chain connects TRBV25-1 to TRBJ1-1; no definite D call. Germline CDR1 reads MGHDK; CDR2 reads SYGVNS. The CDR3 sequence is 14 residues long. V shed 4 bases and J shed 2 bases, with 11 bases lying between them. The CDR3 reads CASSAGIINTEAFF. The CDR3 nucleotides are TGTGCCAGCAGTGCGGGGATCATTAACACTGAAGCTTTCTTT.

The chain uses TRBV15 and TRBJ2-5, with 9 bases fitting TRBD1. With 5 bases clipped from V and 5 bases from J, the junction kept 6 bases outside the gene matches. This CDR3 spans 14 amino acids. CDR1 is LNHNV, CDR2 YYDKDF, per germline (reference sequence). CDR3 protein: CATSGQGFDETQYF. The CDR3 DNA follows: TGTGCCACCAGCGGACAGGGGTTTGATGAGACCCAGTACTTC. Full variable domain (missing parts from reference TRBV15 and TRBJ2-5): DAMVIQNPRYQVTQFGKPVTLSCSQTLNHNVMYWYQQKSSQAPKLLFHYYDKDFNNEADTPDNFQSRRPNTSFCFLDIRSPGLGDTAMYLCATSGQGFDETQYFGPGTRLLVL.

The chain combines TRBV25-1 with TRBJ2-7, with 13 bases lining up with TRBD2. Germline values: CDR1 MGHDK, CDR2 SYGVNS. The CDR3 is 15 amino acids. J gave up 11 bases and V 3 bases, and 10 bases lay outside the gene matches. The CDR3 nucleotides are TGTGCCAGCAGTGACCGGACTAGCGGGAGAGGGATGGAGTACTTC. Amino acids: CASSDRTSGRGMEYF.

The CDR3 spells CASSQEGQLEQFF. The CDR3 DNA reads as TGTGCCAGCAGCCAAGAAGGGCAACTCGAGCAGTTCTTC. This sequence joins TRBV14 and TRBJ2-1; D not resolved. The CDR3 sequence is 13 residues long. Trimming removed 0 bases from V and 10 bases from J, with 10 bases in between. Germline V gene sequence: CDR1 SGHDN, CDR2 FVKESK.

This clone was seen a single time. This chain uses TRBV6-5 with TRBJ1-5; D remains unclear. The CDR3 runs to 13 residues. Trimming pared 5 bases from V and 6 bases from J, leaving 11 bases between. Per the germline V gene, CDR1 is MNHEY and CDR2 is SVGAGI. The CDR3 protein is CASSQNRGQPQHF. The CDR3 DNA sequence: TGTGCCAGCAGTCAAAACAGAGGTCAGCCCCAGCATTTT.

This chain links TRBV7-2 with TRBJ2-5, with TRBD2 matching over 12 bases. This CDR3 is 17 amino acids long. CDR1 and CDR2 from the germline V gene are SGHTA and FQGNSA. V was clipped by 0 bases and J by 4 bases; unmatched bases: 6. CDR3 amino acids: CASSLAASGRARETQYF. CDR3 nucleotide sequence: TGTGCCAGCAGCTTAGCGGCTAGCGGGAGGGCCAGAGAGACCCAGTACTTC.

The chain carries TRBV19 and TRBJ1-5; 8 nucleotides align to TRBD1. The CDR3 is made up of 15 amino acids. Trimming cost V 1 base and J 4 bases; bases outside gene matches: 3. Germline assignment: CDR1 LNHDA and CDR2 SQIVND (reference sequence). CDR3 sequence: CASSIGDRGNQPQHF. CDR3 nucleotides: TGTGCCAGTAGTATAGGCGACAGGGGAAATCAGCCCCAGCATTTT. Together with reference TRBV19 and TRBJ1-5, the CDR3 gives the full variable domain: DGGITQSPKYLFRKEGQNVTLSCEQNLNHDAMYWYRQDPGQGLRLIYYSQIVNDFQKGDIAEGYSVSREKKESFPLTVTSAQKNPTAFYLCASSIGDRGNQPQHFGDGTRLSIL.

The chain combines TRBV11-2 with TRBJ2-1; D gene ambiguous. V was clipped by 3 bases and J by 0 bases, with 9 bases between them. Germline values: CDR1 SGHAT, CDR2 FQNNGV. CDR3 length equals 15 residues. The CDR3: CASSFHSSSYNEQFF. The CDR3, as DNA: TGTGCCAGCAGCTTCCACTCCAGCTCCTACAATGAGCAGTTCTTC.

This chain connects TRBV5-6 to TRBJ1-2; D not certain. V was trimmed by 0 bases and J by 2 bases, leaving 11 bases between them. In germline, CDR1 is SGHDT, CDR2 YYEEEE. The CDR3 covers 15 residues. The CDR3: CASSLESGFNYGYTF. The CDR3, as DNA: TGTGCCAGCAGCTTGGAATCGGGCTTCAACTATGGCTACACCTTC.